This TCR beta chain is from a study of Ad26.COV2.S vaccination and SARS-CoV-2 variants. Study-wide context: Of the COV1001 trial arms, the Ad26.COV2.S arm included the donor.

The treatment denotes: roughly 18 received Ad26.COV2.S at low or high dose, single or two shots; about 5 received placebo; per-sample allocation not given. Collection of samples fell on day 63 after the first vaccine or placebo injection. An adult aged 18-55 years in Boston served as the donor. CDR1 and CDR2 (germline): MDHEN, SYDVKM. The CDR3 loop spans 13 amino acids. Trimming left V 8 bases short and J 0 bases short, with 7 bases between. Findings and caveats of the study: Vaccinees displayed broader spike-specific TCR repertoires than placebo recipients.

The data were produced by immunoSEQ multiplex PCR, yet TCRdb's version contains in-frame clones alone and is incomplete. The sample consists of around 300,000 clones, roughly 90% of them appearing once. Notes on this clone: Its antigen remains unknown.

The material was peripheral blood, obtained in a trial of Ad26.COV2.S vaccine versus placebo. The TCR comes from a person between 18 and 59 years old who received the Ad26.COV2.S COVID-19 vaccine or a placebo. The gene calls are TRBV28 and TRBJ1-4, with D maybe TRBD1 (5 bases). The CDR3 coding sequence is TGTGCCAGCCACAGGTCAACTAATGAAAAACTGTTTTTT. Amino acid sequence: CASHRSTNEKLFF.